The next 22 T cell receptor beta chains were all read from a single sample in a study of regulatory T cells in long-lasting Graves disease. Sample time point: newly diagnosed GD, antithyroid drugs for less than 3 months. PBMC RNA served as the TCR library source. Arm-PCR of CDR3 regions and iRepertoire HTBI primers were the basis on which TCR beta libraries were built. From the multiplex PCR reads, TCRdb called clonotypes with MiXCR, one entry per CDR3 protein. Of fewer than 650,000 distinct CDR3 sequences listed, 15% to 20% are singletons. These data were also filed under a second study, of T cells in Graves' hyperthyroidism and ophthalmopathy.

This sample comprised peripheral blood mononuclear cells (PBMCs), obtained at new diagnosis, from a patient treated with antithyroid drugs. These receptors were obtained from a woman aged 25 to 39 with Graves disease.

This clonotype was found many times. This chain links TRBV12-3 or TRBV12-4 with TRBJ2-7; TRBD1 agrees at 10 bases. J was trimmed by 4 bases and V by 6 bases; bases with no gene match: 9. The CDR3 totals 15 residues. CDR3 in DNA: TGTGCCAGCAGCGCGGACAGGGGGATTGAGTACGAGCAGTACTTC. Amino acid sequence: CASSADRGIEYEQYF.

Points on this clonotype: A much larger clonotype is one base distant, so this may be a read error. Written as DNA, the CDR3 is TGTGCCAGCATTCCCCTTCCAGGAGAAAAACTGTTTTTT. This encodes CASIPLPGEKLFF. The V gene is TRBV2, the J gene TRBJ1-4; D gene unclear. Germline-derived CDR1 and CDR2 are SNHLY and FYNNEI. V lost 7 bases and J 8 bases, leaving 14 bases between the germline ends. The CDR3 is 13 amino acids.

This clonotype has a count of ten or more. For the CDR3, the DNA is TGTGCCACCAGCAGAGGGGACAGCCAAGAGACCCAGTACTTC. Its translation: CATSRGDSQETQYF. V gene TRBV15 combines with J gene TRBJ2-5, with 7 bases fitting TRBD1. The CDR3 runs to 14 residues. Per germline, CDR1 LNHNV and CDR2 YYDKDF (reference sequence). J gave up 1 base and V 1 base, and 0 bases lay outside the gene matches. The full variable domain, rest sourced from reference TRBV15 and TRBJ2-5, is DAMVIQNPRYQVTQFGKPVTLSCSQTLNHNVMYWYQQKSSQAPKLLFHYYDKDFNNEADTPDNFQSRRPNTSFCFLDIRSPGLGDTAMYLCATSRGDSQETQYFGPGTRLLVL.

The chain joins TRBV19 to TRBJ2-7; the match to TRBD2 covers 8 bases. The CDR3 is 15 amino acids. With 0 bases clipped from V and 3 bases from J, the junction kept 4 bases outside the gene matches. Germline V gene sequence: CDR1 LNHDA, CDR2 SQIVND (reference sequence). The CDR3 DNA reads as TGTGCCAGTAGTATAGATCTGGGACTAGTCTACGAGCAGTACTTC. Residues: CASSIDLGLVYEQYF.

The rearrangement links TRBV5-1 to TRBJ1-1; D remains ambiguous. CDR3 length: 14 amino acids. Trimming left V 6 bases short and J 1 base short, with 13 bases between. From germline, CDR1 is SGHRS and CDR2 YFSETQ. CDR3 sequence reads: CASKRPFANTEAFF. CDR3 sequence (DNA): TGCGCCAGCAAGCGGCCCTTCGCGAACACTGAAGCTTTCTTT.

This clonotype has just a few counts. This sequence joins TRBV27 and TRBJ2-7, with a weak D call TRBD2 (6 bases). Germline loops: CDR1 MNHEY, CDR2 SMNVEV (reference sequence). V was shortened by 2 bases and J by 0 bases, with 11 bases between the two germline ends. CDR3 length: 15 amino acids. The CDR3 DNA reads TGTGCCAGCAGTTTACAGGACTATGGCTCCTACGAGCAGTACTTC. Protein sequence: CASSLQDYGSYEQYF.

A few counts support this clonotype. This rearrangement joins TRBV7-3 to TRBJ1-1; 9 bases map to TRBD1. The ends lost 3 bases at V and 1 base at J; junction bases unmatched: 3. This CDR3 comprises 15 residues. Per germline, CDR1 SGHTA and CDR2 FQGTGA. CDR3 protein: CASSFRGQGNTEAFF. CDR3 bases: TGTGCCAGCAGCTTCAGGGGACAGGGGAACACTGAAGCTTTCTTT.

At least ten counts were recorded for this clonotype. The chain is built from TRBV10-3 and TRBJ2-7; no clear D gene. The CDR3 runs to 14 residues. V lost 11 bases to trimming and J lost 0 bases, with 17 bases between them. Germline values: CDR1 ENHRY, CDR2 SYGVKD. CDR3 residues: CAVKGPSSSYEQYF. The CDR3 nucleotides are TGTGCCGTCAAAGGTCCGAGTTCCTCCTACGAGCAGTACTTC.

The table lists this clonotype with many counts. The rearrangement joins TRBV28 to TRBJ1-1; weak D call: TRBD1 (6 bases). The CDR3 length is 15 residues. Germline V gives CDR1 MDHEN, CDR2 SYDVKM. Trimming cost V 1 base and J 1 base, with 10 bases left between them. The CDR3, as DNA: TGTGCCAGCAGTTTATCACGGGGGGCGAACACTGAAGCTTTCTTT. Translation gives CASSLSRGANTEAFF. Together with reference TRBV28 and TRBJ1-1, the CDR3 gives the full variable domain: DVKVTQSSRYLVKRTGEKVFLECVQDMDHENMFWYRQDPGLGLRLIYFSYDVKMKEKGDIPEGYSVSREKKERFSLILESASTNQTSMYLCASSLSRGANTEAFFGQGTRLTVV.

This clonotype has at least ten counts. The CDR3 DNA sequence: TGTGCCAGCAGTCAAGGACAGGGCGGGGGCACAGATACGCAGTATTTT. This codes for CASSQGQGGGTDTQYF. V usage is TRBV2 and J usage is TRBJ2-3, with 8 bases lining up with TRBD1. After removal of 5 bases from V and 1 base from J, the junction contained 8 bases not matched to a gene. The CDR3 loop spans 16 amino acids. Germline lookup yields CDR1 SNHLY and CDR2 FYNNEI. Combining the CDR3 with reference TRBV2 and TRBJ2-3 gives the whole variable domain EPEVTQTPSHQVTQMGQEVILRCVPISNHLYFYWYRQILGQKVEFLVSFYNNEISEKSEIFDDQFSVERPDGSNFTLKIRSTKLEDSAMYFCASSQGQGGGTDTQYFGPGTRLTVL.

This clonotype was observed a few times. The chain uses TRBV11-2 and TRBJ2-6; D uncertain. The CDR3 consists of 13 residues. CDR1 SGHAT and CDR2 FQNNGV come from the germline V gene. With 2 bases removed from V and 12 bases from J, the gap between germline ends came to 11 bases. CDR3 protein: CASSLRQASVLTF. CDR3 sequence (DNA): TGTGCCAGCAGCTTACGACAAGCGAGCGTCCTGACTTTC.

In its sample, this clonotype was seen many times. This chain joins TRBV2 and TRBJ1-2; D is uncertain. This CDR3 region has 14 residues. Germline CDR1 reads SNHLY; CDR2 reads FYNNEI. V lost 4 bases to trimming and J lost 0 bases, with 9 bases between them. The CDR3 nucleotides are TGTGCCAGCAGTGCGTTGATTCCTAACTATGGCTACACCTTC. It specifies CASSALIPNYGYTF. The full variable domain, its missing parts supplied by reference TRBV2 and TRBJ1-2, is EPEVTQTPSHQVTQMGQEVILRCVPISNHLYFYWYRQILGQKVEFLVSFYNNEISEKSEIFDDQFSVERPDGSNFTLKIRSTKLEDSAMYFCASSALIPNYGYTFGSGTRLTVV.

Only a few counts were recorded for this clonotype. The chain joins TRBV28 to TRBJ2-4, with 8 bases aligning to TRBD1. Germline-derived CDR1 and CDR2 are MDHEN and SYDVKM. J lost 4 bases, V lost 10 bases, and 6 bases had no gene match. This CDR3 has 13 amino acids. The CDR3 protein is CAIVGQGKNIQYF. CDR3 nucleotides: TGTGCCATCGTAGGACAGGGAAAAAACATTCAGTACTTC.

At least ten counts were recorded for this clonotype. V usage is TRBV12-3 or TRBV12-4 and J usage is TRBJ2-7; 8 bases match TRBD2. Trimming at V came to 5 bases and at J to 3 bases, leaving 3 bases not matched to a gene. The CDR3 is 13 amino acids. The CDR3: CASSQGLVYEQYF. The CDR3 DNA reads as TGTGCCAGCAGTCAGGGACTAGTCTACGAGCAGTACTTC.

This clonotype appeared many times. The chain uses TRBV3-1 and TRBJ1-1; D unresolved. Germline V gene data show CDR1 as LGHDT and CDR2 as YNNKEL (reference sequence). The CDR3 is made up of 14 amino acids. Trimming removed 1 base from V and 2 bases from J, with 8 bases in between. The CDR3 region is CASSQGGTNTEAFF. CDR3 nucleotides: TGTGCCAGCAGCCAAGGGGGAACCAACACTGAAGCTTTCTTT.

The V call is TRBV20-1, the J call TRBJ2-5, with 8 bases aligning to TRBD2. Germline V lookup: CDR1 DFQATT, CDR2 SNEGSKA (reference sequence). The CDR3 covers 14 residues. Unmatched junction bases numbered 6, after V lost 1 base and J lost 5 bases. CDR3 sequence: CSARVPGGSETQYF. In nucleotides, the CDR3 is TGCAGTGCTAGAGTGCCGGGAGGGAGCGAGACCCAGTACTTC.

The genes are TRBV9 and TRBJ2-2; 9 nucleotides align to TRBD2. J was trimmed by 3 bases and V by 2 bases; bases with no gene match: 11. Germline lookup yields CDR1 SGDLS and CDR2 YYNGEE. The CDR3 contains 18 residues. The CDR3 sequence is CASSVGLSGRADTGELFF. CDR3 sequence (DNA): TGTGCCAGCAGCGTGGGTCTTAGCGGGAGAGCGGACACCGGGGAGCTGTTTTTT.

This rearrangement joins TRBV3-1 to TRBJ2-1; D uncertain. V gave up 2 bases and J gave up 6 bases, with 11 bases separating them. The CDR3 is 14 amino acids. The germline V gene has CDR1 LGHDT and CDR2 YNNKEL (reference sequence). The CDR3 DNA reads TGTGCCAGCAGCCAATCTACAGCGATCAATGAGCAGTTCTTC. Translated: CASSQSTAINEQFF.

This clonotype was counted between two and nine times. In nucleotides, the CDR3 is TGTGCCAGCAGGGACATACTAGCGGCAACTTACGAGCAGTACTTC. This sequence encodes CASRDILAATYEQYF. The rearrangement joins TRBV6-2 or TRBV6-3 to TRBJ2-7, with 8 bases aligning to TRBD2. The germline CDR1 and CDR2 sequences are MNHEY and SVGEGT. This CDR3 comprises 15 residues. V lost 6 bases to trimming and J lost 4 bases; unmatched junction nucleotides: 11.

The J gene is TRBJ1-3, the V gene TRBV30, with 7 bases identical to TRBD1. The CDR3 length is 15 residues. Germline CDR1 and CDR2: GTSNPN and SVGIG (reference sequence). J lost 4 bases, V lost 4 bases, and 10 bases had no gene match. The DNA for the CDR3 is TGTGCCTGGATTGTGGGGCAGGGGGAAGGAAACACCATATATTTT. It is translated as CAWIVGQGEGNTIYF.

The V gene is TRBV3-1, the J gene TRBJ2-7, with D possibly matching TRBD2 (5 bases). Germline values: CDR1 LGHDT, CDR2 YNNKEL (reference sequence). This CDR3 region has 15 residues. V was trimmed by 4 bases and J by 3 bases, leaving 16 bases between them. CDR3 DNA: TGTGCCAGCAGCCCGGCCCGGGGAATAAACTACGAGCAGTACTTC. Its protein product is CASSPARGINYEQYF.

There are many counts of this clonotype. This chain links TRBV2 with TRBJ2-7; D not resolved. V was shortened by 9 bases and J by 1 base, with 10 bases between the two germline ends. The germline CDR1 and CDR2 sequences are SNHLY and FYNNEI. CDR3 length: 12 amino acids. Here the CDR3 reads CASALSSYEQYF. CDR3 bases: TGTGCCAGTGCACTAAGTTCCTACGAGCAGTACTTC.